This entry describes one TCR beta chain. CDR3 length equals 16 residues. CDR1 and CDR2 from the germline V gene are SGHRS and YFSETQ. V trimming: 5 bases; J trimming: 2 bases; junction bases outside the gene matches: 9. This entry is derived from a study of shared clonotypes between healthy human individuals. Sequencing was performed with immunoSEQ multiplex PCR; in TCRdb, only in-frame clones are kept and a portion is missing. The profile shows over 950,000 clones, approximately 80% of them singletons. The receptor was isolated from a young man in good health. Some clones in this sample may be carry-over from other donors' samples. This rearrangement joins TRBV5-1 to TRBJ2-2; 7 bases agree with TRBD2. The sequenced sample consisted of memory CD4+ T cells from PBMCs. Subset defined: CD45RA-negative fraction. CDR3 in amino acids: CASSWDYMFNTGELFF. DNA for the CDR3: TGCGCCAGCAGTTGGGACTACATGTTTAACACCGGGGAGCTGTTTTTT.